This record concerns one TCR beta chain sequence. As yet, its antigen is unknown. Using unique molecular identifiers, the investigators prepared the TCRbeta library. One entry per CDR3 protein results from TCRdb running MiXCR on the PCR reads. Altogether a few hundred thousand distinct CDR3 sequences are present, roughly 16% being singletons, with the ten largest covering roughly 29%. The CDR3 loop spans 13 amino acids. V was trimmed by 0 bases and J by 9 bases, leaving 6 bases between them. Germline V CDR1 and CDR2: MNHNY, SVGAGI (reference sequence). This sample is part of a study of T-cell reconstitution after alpha-beta-depleted transplantation in children. Study findings and constraints: Surviving recipient cells, namely T cells and thymic progenitors, were the source of high day-60 TCRbeta diversity in some patients. Expanded clones from the graft, numbering several hundred, reportedly supplied alpha-beta T cells about two months after transplant. One year post-transplant, T-cell counts and diversity were largely derived from T cells produced anew.

The rearrangement joins TRBV6-6 to TRBJ1-6; D may be TRBD1 (5 bases). The material sequenced was PBMCs, mostly from graft donor cells, taken 360 days after TCRalphabeta/CD19-depleted stem cell transplant. This clonotype was obtained from a boy less than two years old who had a stem cell transplant for Wiskott-Aldrich syndrome, so the T cells may come from the graft donor. This chain's CDR3 is CASSYSRGSPLHF. The CDR3 DNA follows: TGTGCCAGCAGTTACTCGAGGGGTTCACCCCTCCACTTT.